This is a list of T cell receptor beta chains from one sample in a study of blood T cell repertoires in COVID-19. Measured with immunoSEQ multiplex PCR; TCRdb has only the in-frame clones, and not every one. The sample contains 130,000 to 150,000 clones, around 80% of which appear only once. The sequencing input was peripheral blood. The receptors originated from a woman aged 80 or over in a cohort sampled during active or convalescent COVID-19. Each CDR3 is given with its conserved first and last residue. D genes are given only for firm matches. Rows give clone size only sometimes, using once, few, many, or a class for an expanded clone.

d_call clone_size j_call v_call cdr3_nt cdr3_aa
. . TRBJ1-3 TRBV5-1 TGCGCCAGCAGCTTGGAAGCGAGCTCTGGAAACACCATATATTTT CASSLEASSGNTIYF
TRBD1 . TRBJ1-2 TRBV6-5 TGTGCCAGCAGTCCCGTGGCCAGGGGGTATGGCTACACCTTC CASSPVARGYGYTF
TRBD1 . TRBJ2-3 TRBV19 TGTGCCAGTAGGGGAAGGGACAGGGGCACAGATACGCAGTATTTT CASRGRDRGTDTQYF
. . TRBJ2-3 TRBV18 TGTGCCAGCTCACCAGATAGAATCACAGATACGCAGTATTTT CASSPDRITDTQYF
. . TRBJ2-3 TRBV28 TGTGCCAGCAGTTCCAGCGGCCTAATCGCTAGCACAGATACGCAGTATTTT CASSSSGLIASTDTQYF
TRBD1 . TRBJ1-5 TRBV18 TGTGCCAGCTCACGGGACAGGGGGAACGGTCAGCCCCAGCATTTT CASSRDRGNGQPQHF
. . TRBJ1-6 TRBV28 TGTGCCAGCAGTTCCCACCCACAGACTAGCTCCTATAATTCACCCCTCCACTTT CASSSHPQTSSYNSPLHF
. . TRBJ2-6 TRBV6-2/TRBV6-3 TGTGCCAGCAGTTCCCGGGAAACTGGGGCCAACGTCCTGACTTTC CASSSRETGANVLTF
TRBD1 . TRBJ2-6 TRBV5-1 TGCGCCAGCAGCTTAACGGGACAGAACTCTGGGGCCAACGTCCTGACTTTC CASSLTGQNSGANVLTF
. . TRBJ1-1 TRBV10-3 TGTGCCATCAGAAAAGACAGCATGAACACTGAAGCTTTCTTT CAIRKDSMNTEAFF
TRBD2 . TRBJ2-1 TRBV5-1 TGCGCCAGCAGCGTGACTAGCGGGGCCTCCTACAATGAGCAGTTCTTC CASSVTSGASYNEQFF
. . TRBJ1-1 TRBV3-1/TRBV3-2 TGTGCCAGCGTCAACCAGGGACACGAGAACACTGAAGCTTTCTTT CASVNQGHENTEAFF
. once TRBJ1-5 TRBV30 TGTGCCCTAGGTCGCAATCAGCCCCAGCATTTT CALGRNQPQHF
. few TRBJ1-1 TRBV9 TGTGCCAGCAGCCCTACAACCACCGGACTGATTGAAGCTTTCTTT CASSPTTTGLIEAFF
. . TRBJ1-1 TRBV27 TGTGCCAGCTTCAGGGGGAACACTGAAGCTTTCTTT CASFRGNTEAFF
TRBD1 . TRBJ2-2 TRBV18 TGTGCCAGCTCACCAGGGACAGGGTACACCGGGGAGCTGTTTTTT CASSPGTGYTGELFF
. few TRBJ1-1 TRBV19 TGTGCCAGTAGTATAGAAACAGCCACTGAAGCTTTCTTT CASSIETATEAFF
TRBD1 . TRBJ2-5 TRBV19 TGTGCCAGTAGTGGACAGGGTGGGGAGACCCAGTACTTC CASSGQGGETQYF
TRBD1 . TRBJ2-4 TRBV5-1 TGCGCCAGCAGCTTGGGGGACAGGGATGAAAACATTCAGTACTTC CASSLGDRDENIQYF
. . TRBJ1-2 TRBV28 TGTGCCAGCAGTTCGTGGGAGAACTATGGCTACACCTTC CASSSWENYGYTF
TRBD1 . TRBJ2-3 TRBV18 TGTGCCAGCTCAACAAACAGGGGGAAAAGCACAGATACGCAGTATTTT CASSTNRGKSTDTQYF
TRBD1 once TRBJ1-4 TRBV24-1 TGTGCCACCTCCGATGGGGGGTCCCGGGACAGGGGGCTTGAAAAACTGTTTTTT CATSDGGSRDRGLEKLFF
. . TRBJ2-3 TRBV5-1 TGCGCCAGCAGCCACAAGTTAGCGAGCACAGATACGCAGTATTTT CASSHKLASTDTQYF
. . TRBJ2-2 TRBV10-1 TGCGCCAGCAGTGAGATGTGGGGACACACATTTTTAAACACCGGGGAGCTGTTTTTT CASSEMWGHTFLNTGELFF
. . TRBJ2-1 TRBV20-1 TGCAGTGCTCTGAGAAATGAGCAGTTCTTC CSALRNEQFF
. . TRBJ1-2 TRBV5-8 TGTGCCAGCAGCTTTGCGGGCGATGGTGGTTATGGCTACACCTTC CASSFAGDGGYGYTF
. . TRBJ2-2 TRBV7-9 TGTGCCAGCAGCCCAGGGGTCTGGTCCGACGGCGGGGAGCTGTTTTTT CASSPGVWSDGGELFF
. few TRBJ1-6 TRBV4-2 TGTGCCAGCAGCCAAGATTGGATGGGGGGTTCACCCCTCCACTTT CASSQDWMGGSPLHF
. . TRBJ1-2 TRBV12-3/TRBV12-4 . CASSFGQGAITF
TRBD2 . TRBJ2-2 TRBV3-1/TRBV3-2 TGTGCCAGCAGCCCGCTAGCGGGGGGCACCGGGGAGCTGTTTTTT CASSPLAGGTGELFF
. once TRBJ2-3 TRBV6-2/TRBV6-3 TGTGCCAGCAGCGCGGGGCACCCGGCCGATACGCAGTATTTT CASSAGHPADTQYF
. . TRBJ2-1 TRBV5-1 TGCGCCAGCAGCGACAGTTACAATGAGCAGTTCTTC CASSDSYNEQFF
TRBD1 . TRBJ1-6 TRBV27 TGTGCCAGCAGGCTGACAGGGGGCGGTTCACCCCTCCACTTT CASRLTGGGSPLHF
TRBD1 . TRBJ2-5 TRBV18 TGTGCCAGCTCACCGGACAGGGGAGAGACCCAGTACTTC CASSPDRGETQYF
TRBD1 . TRBJ1-2 TRBV7-9 TGTGCCAGCAGCCGTTATTGGGACAGACCCTCTGGCTACACCTTC CASSRYWDRPSGYTF
. . TRBJ1-3 TRBV5-1 TGCGCCAGCAGCTCGGGACTGGAAATTATCTCTGGAAACACCATATATTTT CASSSGLEIISGNTIYF
TRBD2 . TRBJ2-3 TRBV3-1/TRBV3-2 TGTGCCAGCAGCCCCTGGGTAGCGGGGGATGGCACAGATACGCAGTATTTT CASSPWVAGDGTDTQYF
TRBD1 . TRBJ2-2 TRBV9 TGTGCCAGCAGCGAGTGGGGACAGGGGGTGTCCGGGGAGCTGTTTTTT CASSEWGQGVSGELFF
. . TRBJ2-6 TRBV12-3/TRBV12-4 TGTGCCAGTGCGAACTCTGGGGCCAACGTCCTGACTTTC CASANSGANVLTF
. . TRBJ2-5 TRBV5-6 TGTGCCAGCAGCGCGGGCGGGACCGCGGGCCAAGGGACCCAGTACTTC CASSAGGTAGQGTQYF
. few TRBJ2-7 TRBV2 TGTGCCAGCAGAACCGGGACACGCGAGCAGTACTTC CASRTGTREQYF
. . TRBJ2-1 TRBV6-5 TGTGCCAGCAGCTTCGACAGGAGCTCCTACAATGAGCAGTTCTTC CASSFDRSSYNEQFF
TRBD1 . TRBJ2-7 TRBV30 TGTGCCTGGAGTGTACCGGGACAGGGGGCGGGGGAGCAGTACTTC CAWSVPGQGAGEQYF
TRBD2 . TRBJ2-3 TRBV7-2 TGTGCCAGCAGCTCCTTTAGACTAGCGGGGGCGCGCACAGATACGCAGTATTTT CASSSFRLAGARTDTQYF
TRBD1 . TRBJ1-1 TRBV18 TGTGCCAGCTCACCTGGACAGGGGAACACTGAAGCTTTCTTT CASSPGQGNTEAFF
TRBD1 . TRBJ1-1 TRBV6-1 TGTGCCAGCAGTGAACCCGGGACAGGGAACACTGAAGCTTTCTTT CASSEPGTGNTEAFF
. . TRBJ1-1 TRBV29-1 TGCAGCTCTACCCTCGGGGGGTATGAAGCTTTCTTT CSSTLGGYEAFF
. few TRBJ2-6 TRBV7-3 TGTGCCAGCAGCCCAGAGGGAACTGGGGCCAACGTCCTGACTTTC CASSPEGTGANVLTF
. once TRBJ2-4 TRBV7-2 TGTGCCAGCAGCTTAAGAACAGGGACAAACAGGGAGTTC CASSLRTGTNREF
. . TRBJ1-1 TRBV30 TGTGCCTGGACAACTAGTGTGAACACTGAAGCTTTCTTT CAWTTSVNTEAFF
TRBD1 . TRBJ1-2 TRBV5-6 TGTGCCAGCAGCTTGTCCGGCCAGGGGGTGTTTGGCTACACCTTC CASSLSGQGVFGYTF
TRBD2 once TRBJ2-5 TRBV19 TGTGCCAGTAGTATTAGCGGGGCTCAGGGAGAGACCCAGTACTTC CASSISGAQGETQYF
. once TRBJ1-4 TRBV28 TGTGCCAGCAGTTTGGGTGGGGCGGATGAAAAACTGTTTTTT CASSLGGADEKLFF
. . TRBJ1-3 TRBV11-3 TGTGCCAGCAGCTCAGGGGGAAACACCATATATTTT CASSSGGNTIYF
TRBD1 . TRBJ2-3 TRBV6-1 TGTGCCAGCAGTGACCCTAGGGACAGCCCCTCCACAGATACGCAGTATTTT CASSDPRDSPSTDTQYF